Listed below are T cell receptor beta chains from one sample, sequenced in a study of blood T cell repertoires in COVID-19. Sequencing was performed with immunoSEQ multiplex PCR; in TCRdb, only in-frame clones are kept and a portion is missing. Of 250,000 to 350,000 clones listed, about nine tenths were seen once; the top ten hold about 10%. Sequencing was done on a sample of PBMCs or T cells enriched from blood (not recorded which). The receptors stem from a woman in her late teens or twenties who had recovered from COVID-19. Each CDR3 is given with its conserved first and last residue. Each record gives: J gene, V gene, clone size, D gene, CDR3 DNA, CDR3 protein. The D gene is left open where the match is weak. Part of the rows lack a size; the others show once, few, many or a class for expanded clones.

TRBJ2-7 | TRBV3-1/TRBV3-2 | NA | NA | TGTGCCAGCAGCCAAGATGGAGGGAACTACGAGCAGTACTTC | CASSQDGGNYEQYF
TRBJ2-2 | TRBV5-1 | few | TRBD2 | TGCGCCAGCAGCTTGGTTCCGGGGGGGCCGGTCGGCACCGGGGAGCTGTTTTTT | CASSLVPGGPVGTGELFF
TRBJ2-7 | TRBV18 | NA | NA | TGTGCCAGCTCGGCCCCCTTAGAGCAGTACTTC | CASSAPLEQYF
TRBJ1-5 | TRBV15 | once | NA | TGTGCCACCAGCAGAGACGCACAGGGACATCAGCCCCAGCATTTT | CATSRDAQGHQPQHF
TRBJ1-2 | TRBV6-5 | NA | TRBD1 | TGTGCCAGCAGCCACCTGGACAGGGACGGCTACACCTTC | CASSHLDRDGYTF
TRBJ2-1 | TRBV3-1/TRBV3-2 | NA | TRBD2 | TGTGCCAGCAGCCAATTCCTTCCCGGACTAGCGGATTACAATGAGCAGTTCTTC | CASSQFLPGLADYNEQFF
TRBJ1-4 | TRBV19 | NA | TRBD1 | TGTGCCAGTACGGACAGGGGGGCGAGTGAAAAACTGTTTTTT | CASTDRGASEKLFF
TRBJ1-2 | TRBV2 | NA | NA | TGTGCCAGCAGTGAAGGTCAGGGATCCTTAGGCTACACCTTC | CASSEGQGSLGYTF
TRBJ2-1 | TRBV18 | NA | TRBD2 | TGTGCCAGCTCACTCCTGGGACTAGCGGACAACAATGAGCAGTTCTTC | CASSLLGLADNNEQFF
TRBJ1-5 | TRBV25-1 | once | NA | TGTGCCAGCAGTGAATTAGGAGGGTCCCCTAGCAATCAGCCCCAGCATTTT | CASSELGGSPSNQPQHF
TRBJ2-3 | TRBV30 | NA | TRBD2 | TGTGCCTGGAGTACGACTAGCGCAGATACGCAGTATTTT | CAWSTTSADTQYF
TRBJ1-1 | TRBV10-3 | NA | TRBD1 | TGTGCCATCAAGGACAGGGTAGGGGCCACTGAAGCTTTCTTT | CAIKDRVGATEAFF
TRBJ2-3 | TRBV4-2 | NA | TRBD1 | TGTGCCAGCAGCCAGCCAGGGGGCGCGGAAGATACGCAGTATTTT | CASSQPGGAEDTQYF
TRBJ1-6 | TRBV2 | once | TRBD1 | TGTGCCAGCAGTGGGGACAGGGGGCAACTGGGCAATAGTTCACCCCTCCACTTT | CASSGDRGQLGNSSPLHF
TRBJ2-1 | TRBV5-4 | NA | NA | TGTGCCAGCAGAGCGGGCTCCTACAATGAGCAGTTCTTC | CASRAGSYNEQFF
TRBJ2-7 | TRBV14 | NA | TRBD2 | TGTGCCAGCAGCCGACTTCCCGGACTAGCGGGCCCCGGTTACGAGCAGTACTTC | CASSRLPGLAGPGYEQYF
TRBJ2-7 | TRBV21-1 | NA | NA | TGTGCCAGCTTAGTCCGGGCGGGGTACCCGAGCGAGCAGTACTTC | CASLVRAGYPSEQYF
TRBJ2-1 | TRBV10-3 | NA | TRBD1 | TGTGCCATCAGTGAGTCGGCGGACAGGGGATACAATGAGCAGTTCTTC | CAISESADRGYNEQFF
TRBJ1-1 | TRBV7-9 | once | TRBD1 | TGTGCCAGCAGCGGTGGGACAGCTGAAGCTTTCTTT | CASSGGTAEAFF
TRBJ2-7 | TRBV5-6 | NA | NA | TGTGCCAGCAGCCCCAACGGGGTGGCGGGAACAGGCTACGAGCAGTACTTC | CASSPNGVAGTGYEQYF
TRBJ2-5 | TRBV4-2 | NA | TRBD2 | TGTGCCAGCAGCCAACCCCAAGCGGGGGGGCCGGGGACCCAGTACTTC | CASSQPQAGGPGTQYF
TRBJ1-4 | TRBV5-1 | once | TRBD1 | TGCGCCAGCAGCGCGACAGGACAGGTATCCGAAAAACTGTTTTTT | CASSATGQVSEKLFF
TRBJ2-7 | TRBV6-5 | NA | TRBD1 | TGTGCCAGCAGTTACTCGGGACAGGGAACCGAGCAGTACTTC | CASSYSGQGTEQYF
TRBJ2-3 | TRBV7-3 | NA | TRBD2 | TGTGCCAGCAGCTTAAGAGGTGCGGGAGCGGGTTTAGATACGCAGTATTTT | CASSLRGAGAGLDTQYF
TRBJ1-1 | TRBV5-8 | once | TRBD1 | TGTGCCAGCAGCACCTCCAGGACAGGGGGCACTGAAGCTTTCTTT | CASSTSRTGGTEAFF
TRBJ2-5 | TRBV10-3 | NA | NA | TGTGCCATCAGTGAGGGAGGGGGGGTACAAGAGACCCAGTACTTC | CAISEGGGVQETQYF
TRBJ2-1 | TRBV2 | NA | NA | TGTGCCAGCAGTGTCGCCGGGAGTATGGCTGGTGAGCAGTTCTTC | CASSVAGSMAGEQFF
TRBJ1-2 | TRBV12-3/TRBV12-4 | NA | NA | TGTGCCACCCGGGGGGGAGGTCACTATGGCTACACCTTC | CATRGGGHYGYTF
TRBJ1-2 | TRBV3-1/TRBV3-2 | NA | NA | TGTGCCAGCAGCCGCCGGGACATCGACTATGGCTACACCTTC | CASSRRDIDYGYTF
TRBJ1-1 | TRBV6-5 | NA | NA | TGTGCCAGCAGCCAGACGCAGCGGGGCACTGAAGCTTTCTTT | CASSQTQRGTEAFF
TRBJ2-7 | TRBV2 | once | NA | TGTGCCAGCCGGGACAACCTGGACGAGCAGTACTTC | CASRDNLDEQYF
TRBJ2-5 | TRBV9 | NA | TRBD2 | TGTGCCAGCAGCGTAACGGGAGGGACGGAGACCCAGTACTTC | CASSVTGGTETQYF
TRBJ2-2 | TRBV9 | NA | TRBD1 | TGTGCCAGCAGCGTGCACCCTAAGACCACAGGGGGAGACACCGGGGAGCTGTTTTTT | CASSVHPKTTGGDTGELFF
TRBJ2-7 | TRBV3-1/TRBV3-2 | once | TRBD2 | TGTGCCAGCAGCCAAGCTAGCGGGAGCTCCTACGAGCAGTACTTC | CASSQASGSSYEQYF
TRBJ2-2 | TRBV5-1 | NA | NA | TGCGCCAGCAGCACAGGGAACACCGGGGAGCTGTTTTTT | CASSTGNTGELFF
TRBJ1-3 | TRBV5-4 | NA | NA | TGTGCCAGCTTCTTCCAAGGAGACTCTGGAAACACCATATATTTT | CASFFQGDSGNTIYF
TRBJ2-7 | TRBV6-5 | NA | NA | TGTGCCAGCAGTTACAGTTACTCCTCCTACGAGCAGTACTTC | CASSYSYSSYEQYF
TRBJ2-5 | TRBV7-2 | NA | TRBD1 | TGTGCCAGCAGCCCGGGACAGGCCTTGTACCAAGAGACCCAGTACTTC | CASSPGQALYQETQYF
TRBJ1-5 | TRBV10-3 | few | TRBD1 | TGTGCCATCAATATCCGACAGGGGCGATCCCCCAATCGAGGGCAGCCCCAGCATTTT | CAINIRQGRSPNRGQPQHF
TRBJ2-3 | TRBV29-1 | NA | TRBD1 | TGCAGCGTTCGACGACAGGGTGGTGTCCCAGATACGCAGTATTTT | CSVRRQGGVPDTQYF
TRBJ2-2 | TRBV19 | NA | NA | TGTGCCAGTAGAATAACGGAGGGCCGAACCGGGGAGCTGTTTTTT | CASRITEGRTGELFF
TRBJ2-1 | TRBV5-4 | NA | TRBD1 | TGTGCCAGCAGCTTGCTACAGGGGCCCGTTTCCTACAATGAGCAGTTCTTC | CASSLLQGPVSYNEQFF
TRBJ1-1 | TRBV28 | NA | TRBD1 | TGTGCCAGCAATCAAAGACAGGGGGTTTTCACTGAAGCTTTCTTT | CASNQRQGVFTEAFF
TRBJ2-3 | TRBV14 | NA | NA | TGTGCCAGCAGCCAAGATTCGCAGGATACGCAGTATTTT | CASSQDSQDTQYF
TRBJ2-7 | TRBV3-1/TRBV3-2 | NA | NA | TGTGCCAGCAGCCGAAACAGGAACGAGCAGTACTTC | CASSRNRNEQYF
TRBJ2-3 | TRBV4-1 | NA | TRBD1 | TGCGCCAGCAGCCAGGGAACAGGGGGCTCAGATACGCAGTATTTT | CASSQGTGGSDTQYF